This TCR beta chain was documented in a study of CD8 T cells in ankylosing spondylitis. Quantitative molecular-barcoded 5'-RACE generated the TCR beta libraries. TCRdb reprocessed the 5' RACE reads with MiXCR, giving one entry per CDR3 protein. The sample records under 250,000 distinct CDR3 sequences, 8% to 9% being singletons. Trimming removed 3 bases from V and 7 bases from J, with 7 bases in between. The CDR3 contains 12 residues. Germline V gene lookup returns CDR1 KGHDR and CDR2 SFDVKD. This clonotype occurred many times. What it recognizes is unknown. The study's findings and limits: Several highly homologous variants made up a TCR beta motif, and this motif appeared characteristic of ankylosing spondylitis blood. The clones that were linked to disease were reported to be significantly enriched in matched synovial fluid samples from ankylosing spondylitis patients. Within peripheral blood, clones linked to disease were CD8+ and relatively rare.

This sequence joins TRBV24-1 and TRBJ2-3; no firm D call. Sequenced sample: blood, either unsorted or a sorted T cell fraction (not recorded which). This receptor was taken from a female donor with ankylosing spondylitis or in good health (not recorded which). CDR3 nucleotide sequence: TGTGCCACCAGTGATCCTGGCCATACGCAGTATTTT. Translating it yields CATSDPGHTQYF.